This T cell receptor beta chain was sequenced in a study of cytomegalovirus exposure and HLA in healthy donors. PCR primers comprised 60 Vbeta and 13 Jbeta primers. The assay was immunoSEQ multiplex PCR, and TCRdb's table has in-frame clones only and misses some. The data contain roughly 220,000 clones, 75% of them singletons. From germline, CDR1 is SGHNT and CDR2 YENEEA. V dropped 1 base and J dropped 3 bases, with 13 bases sitting between them. CDR3 size: 15 residues. With respect to this clone: Its antigen remains unknown.

Study-level results: According to an earlier analysis, most TCR beta V segments yielded productive rearrangements about 87% or about 30% of the time. Analyzed later, most CMV-associated TCR beta chains appeared HLA-restricted.

The receptor was isolated from a woman aged 30 to 39 in good health and CMV-seronegative. The specimen sequenced was PBMCs. The chain joins TRBV11-3 to TRBJ2-7; a weak D match, TRBD1 (6 bases). This CDR3 reads CASSLVGRGYYEQYF. In DNA form, the CDR3 reads TGTGCCAGCAGCTTAGTGGGCAGGGGATACTACGAGCAGTACTTC. The full variable domain, in which reference TRBV11-3 and TRBJ2-7 provide the parts outside the CDR3, is EAGVVQSPRYKIIEKKQPVAFWCNPISGHNTLYWYLQNLGQGPELLIRYENEEAVDDSQLPKDRFSAERLKGVDSTLKIQPAELGDSAVYLCASSLVGRGYYEQYFGPGTRLTVT.